This T cell receptor beta chain was identified during a study of shared clonotypes between healthy human individuals. Study-level results: Despite large depth, rarefaction showed incomplete sorted-subset sequencing.

Of note for this clone: Its target is not known.

Across several immunoSEQ plates, the genomic DNA of each subset was split evenly. In the authors' methods: As immunoSEQ supplied junction-only sequences (without quality scores), filtering differed. This table comes from immunoSEQ multiplex PCR, and its TCRdb copy is limited to in-frame clones, with some not included. That table supplies the V and J calls and clone size; D and trimming were determined from the DNA. Counted here are over a million clones, over 95% occurring once; the ten biggest clones make up roughly 1.2%. Sequenced sample: naive CD4+ T cells sorted from blood. Documented subset: CD45RA+ positively selected. This clonotype was obtained from a man aged 25 to 45 in good health.

The DNA for the CDR3 is TGCGCCAGCAGCTTGGGGCCTAGCGGGAGGTCAGGAGGGGAGCAGTTCTTC. This encodes CASSLGPSGRSGGEQFF. V gene TRBV5-1 combines with J gene TRBJ2-1, with 11 bases aligning to TRBD2. Germline V gene data show CDR1 as SGHRS and CDR2 as YFSETQ. The CDR3 has 17 amino acids. Losses at the gene ends were 0 bases for V and 10 bases for J; bases not matched to a gene: 12.